This passage covers 10 T cell receptor beta chains from one sample sequenced in a study of T-cell memory formation after mild COVID-19. TCRdb used MiXCR to reprocess the 5' RACE reads, holding one entry per CDR3 protein. The sample lists approximately 150,000 distinct CDR3 sequences, about 14% occurring once. Sequenced input: PBMCs or a T cell subset sorted from them (not recorded which). The source is an adult woman who had mild COVID-19 (a few samples of this study predate the infection). Cell type and time point are not known.

This clonotype was seen a few times. The rearrangement links TRBV6-5 to TRBJ1-1, with D maybe TRBD1 (5 bases). The CDR3 consists of 13 residues. The germline V and J ends were trimmed by 2 bases and 2 bases, with 6 bases remaining between them. Per germline, CDR1 MNHEY and CDR2 SVGAGI. CDR3 DNA: TGTGCCAGCAGTTACGACAGTAACACTGAAGCTTTCTTT. Its translation is CASSYDSNTEAFF.

The table lists this clonotype with a few counts. V gene TRBV24-1 combines with J gene TRBJ2-1; D not resolved. The CDR3 covers 15 residues. The V gene lost 3 bases and the J gene lost 0 bases, with 8 bases spanning the gap. Germline V gives CDR1 KGHDR, CDR2 SFDVKD. DNA of the CDR3: TGTGCCACCAGTGATCTGAGGTCCTCCTACAATGAGCAGTTCTTC. This sequence encodes CATSDLRSSYNEQFF.

The rearrangement links TRBV9 to TRBJ2-1; TRBD2 might be the D (7 bases). The CDR3 sequence is 16 residues long. V lost 3 bases, J lost 4 bases, and 17 bases lay in between. CDR1 and CDR2 (germline): SGDLS, YYNGEE. The CDR3 protein is CASSDLRGASYNEQFF. The DNA for the CDR3 is TGTGCCAGCAGCGACTTACGGGGGGCCAGTTACAATGAGCAGTTCTTC.

The chain combines TRBV19 with TRBJ2-3, with 7 bases identical to TRBD2. Trimming at V came to 9 bases and at J to 0 bases, leaving 18 bases not matched to a gene. This CDR3 is built from 18 residues. CDR1 and CDR2 from the germline V gene are LNHDA and SQIVND (reference sequence). The CDR3 DNA follows: TGTGCCAGCAATCCGGGACTACACCCAGATCCGAGCACAGATACGCAGTATTTT. This encodes CASNPGLHPDPSTDTQYF.

This chain uses TRBV4-1 with TRBJ2-7; either TRBD1 or TRBD2 may supply D (6 bases each). CDR3 size: 15 residues. Trimming took off 5 bases at V and 5 bases at J, with 19 bases between the two ends. CDR1 is MGHRA, CDR2 YSYEKL, per germline. This CDR3 reads CASSRGTPGEDEQYF. The CDR3 coding sequence is TGCGCCAGCAGCAGGGGGACACCCGGGGAGGACGAGCAGTACTTC.

The gene calls are TRBV14 and TRBJ2-7; D is unresolved. There are 11 residues in the CDR3. V was trimmed by 1 base and J by 7 bases, leaving 5 bases between them. Germline V gene sequence: CDR1 SGHDN, CDR2 FVKESK. CDR3 DNA sequence: TGTGCCAGCAGCCAAGGCTTGGAGCAGTACTTC. It codes for CASSQGLEQYF.

The chain couples TRBV2 to TRBJ1-4; no reliable D call. The CDR3 covers 16 residues. The V and J ends lost 5 bases and 0 bases respectively, with 13 bases between them. CDR1 and CDR2 from the germline V gene are SNHLY and FYNNEI. CDR3 coding DNA: TGTGCCAGCAGTTGGACGGCCCCGGCAACTAATGAAAAACTGTTTTTT. Protein: CASSWTAPATNEKLFF.

The table lists this clonotype with a few counts. The chain couples TRBV11-1 to TRBJ2-1, with no clear D. The germline gives CDR1 SGHAT, CDR2 FQDESV (reference sequence). With 6 bases removed from V and 3 bases from J, the gap between germline ends came to 12 bases. CDR3 length: 14 amino acids. CDR3 nucleotide sequence: TGTGCCAGCAGGGGTGCTTTCCTCTACAATGAGCAGTTCTTC. Its translation: CASRGAFLYNEQFF.

This clonotype appeared a few times. The rearrangement uses TRBV6-5 and TRBJ1-1; possible D gene TRBD1, 6 bases. The V gene lost 6 bases and the J gene lost 1 base, with 12 bases spanning the gap. This CDR3 comprises 14 residues. Germline V CDR1 and CDR2: MNHEY, SVGAGI. Written as DNA, the CDR3 is TGTGCCAGCAGCGTCAGGGGCGCGAACACTGAAGCTTTCTTT. This gives the protein CASSVRGANTEAFF.

The chain has TRBV11-2 and TRBJ2-2, with D perhaps TRBD1 (6 bases). The CDR3 totals 14 residues. V lost 2 bases and J lost 6, with 10 bases in between. Germline V gene data show CDR1 as SGHAT and CDR2 as FQNNGV. The CDR3 region has the DNA TGTGCCAGCAGCTTAATCCCAGGGGCCGGGGAGCTGTTTTTT. It encodes CASSLIPGAGELFF.